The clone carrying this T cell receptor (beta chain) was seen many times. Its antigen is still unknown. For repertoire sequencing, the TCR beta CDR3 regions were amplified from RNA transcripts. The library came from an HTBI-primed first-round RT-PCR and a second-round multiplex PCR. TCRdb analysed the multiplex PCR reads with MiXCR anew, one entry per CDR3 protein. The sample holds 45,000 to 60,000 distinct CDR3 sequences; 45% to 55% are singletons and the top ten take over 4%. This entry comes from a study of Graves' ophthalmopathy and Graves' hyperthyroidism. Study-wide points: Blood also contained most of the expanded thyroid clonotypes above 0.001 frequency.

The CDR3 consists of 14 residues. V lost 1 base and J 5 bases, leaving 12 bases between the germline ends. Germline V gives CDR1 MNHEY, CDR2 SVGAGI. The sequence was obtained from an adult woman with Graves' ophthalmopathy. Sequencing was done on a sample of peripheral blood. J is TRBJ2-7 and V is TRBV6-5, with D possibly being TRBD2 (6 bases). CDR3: CASSYYGGDDEQYF. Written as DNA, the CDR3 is TGTGCCAGCAGTTACTACGGGGGAGACGACGAGCAGTACTTC.